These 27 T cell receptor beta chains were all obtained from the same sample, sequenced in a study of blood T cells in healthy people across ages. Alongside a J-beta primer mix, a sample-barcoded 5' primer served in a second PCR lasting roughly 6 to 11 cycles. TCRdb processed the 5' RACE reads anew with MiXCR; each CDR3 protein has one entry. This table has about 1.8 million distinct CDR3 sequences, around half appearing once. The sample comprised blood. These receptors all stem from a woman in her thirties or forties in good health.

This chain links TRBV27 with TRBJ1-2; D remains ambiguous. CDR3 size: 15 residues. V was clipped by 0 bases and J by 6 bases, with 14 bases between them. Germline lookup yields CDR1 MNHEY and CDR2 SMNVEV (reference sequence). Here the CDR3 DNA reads TGTGCCAGCAGTTTATCAGCGGGGAGGAGGCATGGCTACACCTTC. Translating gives CASSLSAGRRHGYTF.

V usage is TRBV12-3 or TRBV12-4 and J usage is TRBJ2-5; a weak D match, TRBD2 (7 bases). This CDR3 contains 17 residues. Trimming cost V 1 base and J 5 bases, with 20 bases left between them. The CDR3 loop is CASSLVGGALSGETQYF. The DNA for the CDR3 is TGTGCCAGCAGTTTAGTAGGGGGGGCGCTTTCTGGGGAGACCCAGTACTTC.

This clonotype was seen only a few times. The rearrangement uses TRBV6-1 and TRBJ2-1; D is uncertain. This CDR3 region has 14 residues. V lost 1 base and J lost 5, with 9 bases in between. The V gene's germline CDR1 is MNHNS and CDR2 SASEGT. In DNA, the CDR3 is TGTGCCAGCAGTGAAGAGGCAGACCACAATGAGCAGTTCTTC. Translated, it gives CASSEEADHNEQFF.

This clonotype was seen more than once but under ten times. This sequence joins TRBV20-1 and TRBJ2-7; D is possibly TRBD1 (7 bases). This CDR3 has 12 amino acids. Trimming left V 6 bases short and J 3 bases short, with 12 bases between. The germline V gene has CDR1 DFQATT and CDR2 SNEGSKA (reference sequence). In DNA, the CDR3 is TGCAGTGCCGGGGGACAGAGCTACGAGCAGTACTTC. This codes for CSAGGQSYEQYF.

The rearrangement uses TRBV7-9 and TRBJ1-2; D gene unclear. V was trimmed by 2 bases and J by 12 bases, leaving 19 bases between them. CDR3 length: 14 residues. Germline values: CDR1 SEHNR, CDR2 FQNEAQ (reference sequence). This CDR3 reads CASSLLAPAEGHTF. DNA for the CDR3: TGTGCCAGCAGCTTACTAGCCCCGGCGGAGGGCCACACCTTC.

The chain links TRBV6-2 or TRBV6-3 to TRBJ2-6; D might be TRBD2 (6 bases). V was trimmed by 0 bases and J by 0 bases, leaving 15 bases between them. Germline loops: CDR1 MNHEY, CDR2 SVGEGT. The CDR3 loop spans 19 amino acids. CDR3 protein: CASSYSTGSGGSGANVLTF. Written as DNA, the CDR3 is TGTGCCAGCAGTTACTCGACGGGTAGCGGTGGCTCTGGGGCCAACGTCCTGACTTTC.

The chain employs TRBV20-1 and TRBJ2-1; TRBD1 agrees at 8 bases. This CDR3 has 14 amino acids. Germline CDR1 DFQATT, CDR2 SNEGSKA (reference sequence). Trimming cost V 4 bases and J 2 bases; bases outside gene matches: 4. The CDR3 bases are TGCAGTGCTACCCGACAGGGGACCTACAATGAGCAGTTCTTC. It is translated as CSATRQGTYNEQFF.

In nucleotides, the CDR3 is TGTGCCAGCAGCTTAGACGGACAGGGCTATCAGCCCCAGCATTTT. Encoded protein: CASSLDGQGYQPQHF. The chain combines TRBV7-2 with TRBJ1-5; 8 bases match TRBD1. Per germline, CDR1 SGHTA and CDR2 FQGNSA. The length of the CDR3 is 15 residues. V gave up 1 base and J gave up 5 bases; unmatched junction bases: 4.

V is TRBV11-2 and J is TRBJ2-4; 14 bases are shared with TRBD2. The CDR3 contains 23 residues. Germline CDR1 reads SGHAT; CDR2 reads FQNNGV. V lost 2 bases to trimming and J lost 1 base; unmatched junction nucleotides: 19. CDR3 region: CASSLILTSGGANQVHAKNIQYF. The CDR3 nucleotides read TGTGCCAGCAGCTTAATACTGACTAGCGGGGGGGCCAACCAGGTCCATGCCAAAAACATTCAGTACTTC.

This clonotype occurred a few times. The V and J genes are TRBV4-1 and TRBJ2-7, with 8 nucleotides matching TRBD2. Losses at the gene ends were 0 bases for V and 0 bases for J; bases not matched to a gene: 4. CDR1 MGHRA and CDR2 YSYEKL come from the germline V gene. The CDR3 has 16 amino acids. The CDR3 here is CASSQDVGGVSYEQYF. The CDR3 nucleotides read TGCGCCAGCAGCCAAGATGTCGGGGGGGTCTCCTACGAGCAGTACTTC.

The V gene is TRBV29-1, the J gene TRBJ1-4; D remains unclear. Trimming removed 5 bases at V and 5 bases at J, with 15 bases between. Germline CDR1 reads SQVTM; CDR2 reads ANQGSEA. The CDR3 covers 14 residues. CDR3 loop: CSVLDANQNEKLFF. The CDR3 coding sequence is TGCAGCGTTCTTGACGCAAATCAAAATGAAAAACTGTTTTTT.

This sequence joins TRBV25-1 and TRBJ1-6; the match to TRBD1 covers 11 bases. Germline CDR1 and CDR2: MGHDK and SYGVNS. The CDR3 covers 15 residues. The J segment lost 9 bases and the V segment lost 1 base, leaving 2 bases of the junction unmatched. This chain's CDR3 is CASSESGTGGSPLHF. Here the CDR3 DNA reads TGTGCCAGCAGTGAATCGGGGACAGGGGGTTCACCCCTCCACTTT.

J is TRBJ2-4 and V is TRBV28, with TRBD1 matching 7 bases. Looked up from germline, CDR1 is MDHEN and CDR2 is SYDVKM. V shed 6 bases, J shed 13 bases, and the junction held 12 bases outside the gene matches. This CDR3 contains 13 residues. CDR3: CASSPGGMNAQYF. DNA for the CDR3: TGTGCCAGCAGCCCAGGGGGAATGAATGCGCAGTACTTC.

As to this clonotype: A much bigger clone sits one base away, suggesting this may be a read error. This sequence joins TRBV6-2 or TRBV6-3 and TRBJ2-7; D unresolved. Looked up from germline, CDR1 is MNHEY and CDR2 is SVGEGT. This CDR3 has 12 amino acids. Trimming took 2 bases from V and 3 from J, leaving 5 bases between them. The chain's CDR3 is CASSYNFYEQYF. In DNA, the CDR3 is TGTGCCAGCAGTTACAATTTCTACGAGCAGTACTTC.

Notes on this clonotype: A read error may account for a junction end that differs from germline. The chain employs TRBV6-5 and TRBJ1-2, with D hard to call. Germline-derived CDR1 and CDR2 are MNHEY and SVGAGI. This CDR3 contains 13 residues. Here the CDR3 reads CASGNPLGYGHTF. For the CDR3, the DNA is TGTGCCAGCGGGAATCCTCTTGGCTATGGCCACACCTTC.

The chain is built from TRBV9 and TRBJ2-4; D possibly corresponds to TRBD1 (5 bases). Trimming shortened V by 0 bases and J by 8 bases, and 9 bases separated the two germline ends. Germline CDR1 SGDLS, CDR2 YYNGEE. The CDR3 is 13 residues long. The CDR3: CASSVGRVDIQYF. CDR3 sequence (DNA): TGTGCCAGCAGCGTAGGCAGGGTTGACATTCAGTACTTC.

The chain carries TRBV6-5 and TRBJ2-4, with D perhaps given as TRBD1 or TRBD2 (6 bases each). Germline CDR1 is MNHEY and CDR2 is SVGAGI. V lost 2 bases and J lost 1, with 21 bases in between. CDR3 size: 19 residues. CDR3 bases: TGTGCCAGCAGTTACAACAGTTACCCGGGGGCCTCGGCCAAAAACATTCAGTACTTC. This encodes CASSYNSYPGASAKNIQYF.

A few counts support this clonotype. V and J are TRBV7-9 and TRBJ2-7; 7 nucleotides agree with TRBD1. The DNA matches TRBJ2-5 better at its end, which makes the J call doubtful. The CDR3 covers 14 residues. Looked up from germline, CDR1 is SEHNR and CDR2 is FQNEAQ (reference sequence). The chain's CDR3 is CASRLTGPAETQYF. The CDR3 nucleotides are TGTGCCAGCAGGCTGACAGGGCCTGCAGAGACCCAGTACTTC.

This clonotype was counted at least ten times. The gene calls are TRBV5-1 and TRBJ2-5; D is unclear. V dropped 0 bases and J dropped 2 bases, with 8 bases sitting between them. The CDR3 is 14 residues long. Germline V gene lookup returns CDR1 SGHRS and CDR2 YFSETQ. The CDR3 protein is CASSLASTQETQYF. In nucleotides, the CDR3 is TGCGCCAGCAGCTTGGCCTCAACGCAAGAGACCCAGTACTTC. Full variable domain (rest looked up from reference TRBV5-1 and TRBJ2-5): KAGVTQTPRYLIKTRGQQVTLSCSPISGHRSVSWYQQTPGQGLQFLFEYFSETQRNKGNFPGRFSGRQFSNSRSEMNVSTLELGDSALYLCASSLASTQETQYFGPGTRLLVL.

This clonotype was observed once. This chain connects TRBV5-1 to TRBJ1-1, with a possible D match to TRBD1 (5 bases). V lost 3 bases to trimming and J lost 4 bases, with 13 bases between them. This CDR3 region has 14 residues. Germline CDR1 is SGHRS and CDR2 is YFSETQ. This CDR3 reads CASSSGGVGTEAFF. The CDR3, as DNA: TGCGCCAGCAGCTCTGGGGGGGTTGGCACTGAAGCTTTCTTT. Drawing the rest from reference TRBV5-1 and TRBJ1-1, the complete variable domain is KAGVTQTPRYLIKTRGQQVTLSCSPISGHRSVSWYQQTPGQGLQFLFEYFSETQRNKGNFPGRFSGRQFSNSRSEMNVSTLELGDSALYLCASSSGGVGTEAFFGQGTRLTVV.

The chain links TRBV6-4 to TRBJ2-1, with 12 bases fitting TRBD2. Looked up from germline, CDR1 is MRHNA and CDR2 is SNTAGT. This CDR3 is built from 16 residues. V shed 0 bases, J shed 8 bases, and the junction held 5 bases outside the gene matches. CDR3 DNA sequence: TGTGCCAGCAGTGACTCTTCTAGCGGGGGGGTCTATGAGCAGTTCTTC. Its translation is CASSDSSSGGVYEQFF.

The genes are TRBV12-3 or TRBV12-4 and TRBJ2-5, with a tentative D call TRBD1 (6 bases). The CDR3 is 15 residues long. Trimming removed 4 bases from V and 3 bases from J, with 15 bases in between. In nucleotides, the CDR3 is TGTGCCAGCAGTTCCCCTTCCAGGGGAAAAGAGACCCAGTACTTC. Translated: CASSSPSRGKETQYF.

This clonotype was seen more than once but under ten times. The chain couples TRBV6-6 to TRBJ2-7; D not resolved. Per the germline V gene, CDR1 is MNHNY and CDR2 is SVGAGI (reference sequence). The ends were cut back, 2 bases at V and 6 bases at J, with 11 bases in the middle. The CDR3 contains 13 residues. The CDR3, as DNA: TGTGCCAGCAGTTACCTGCGATTAGGCGAGCAGTACTTC. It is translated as CASSYLRLGEQYF.

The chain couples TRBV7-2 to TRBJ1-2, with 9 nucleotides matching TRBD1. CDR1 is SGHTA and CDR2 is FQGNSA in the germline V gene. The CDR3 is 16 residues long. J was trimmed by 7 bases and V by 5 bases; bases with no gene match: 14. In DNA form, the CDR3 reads TGTGCCAGCAGCCGATCTCCCGAGACAGGGGGAAGTGGCTACACCTTC. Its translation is CASSRSPETGGSGYTF.

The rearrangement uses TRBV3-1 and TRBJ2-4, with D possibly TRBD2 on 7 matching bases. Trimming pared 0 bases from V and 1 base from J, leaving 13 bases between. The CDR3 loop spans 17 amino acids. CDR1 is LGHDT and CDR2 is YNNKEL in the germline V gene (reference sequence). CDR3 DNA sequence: TGTGCCAGCAGCCAAGAAGGGGGGGGGGCGGCCAAAAACATTCAGTACTTC. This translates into CASSQEGGGAAKNIQYF.

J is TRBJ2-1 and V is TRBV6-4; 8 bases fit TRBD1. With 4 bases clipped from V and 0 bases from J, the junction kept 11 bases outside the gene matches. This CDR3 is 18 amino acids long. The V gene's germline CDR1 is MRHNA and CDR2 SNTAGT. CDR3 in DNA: TGTGCCAGCAGTGGGACAGGGACAGGATCAGTCTCCTACAATGAGCAGTTCTTC. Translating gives CASSGTGTGSVSYNEQFF.

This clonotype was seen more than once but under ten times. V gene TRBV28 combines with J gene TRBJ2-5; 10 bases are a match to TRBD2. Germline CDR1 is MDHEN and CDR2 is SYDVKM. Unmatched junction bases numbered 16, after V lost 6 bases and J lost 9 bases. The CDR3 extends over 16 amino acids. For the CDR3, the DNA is TGTGCCAGCAGCTCCCCCCTAGCGGGGGCCCTGCGGGCCCAGTACTTC. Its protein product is CASSSPLAGALRAQYF. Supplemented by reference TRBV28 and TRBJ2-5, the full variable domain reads DVKVTQSSRYLVKRTGEKVFLECVQDMDHENMFWYRQDPGLGLRLIYFSYDVKMKEKGDIPEGYSVSREKKERFSLILESASTNQTSMYLCASSSPLAGALRAQYFGPGTRLLVL.